Below, 16 T cell receptor beta chains from the same sample are listed, as sequenced in a study of blood T cell repertoires in COVID-19. The table came from immunoSEQ multiplex PCR; TCRdb's copy has only in-frame clones and leaves some out. The sample contains fewer than 90,000 clones, roughly 87% of which appear only once. Sequencing used peripheral blood. Source of these receptors: a male donor with acute or convalescent COVID-19.

J is TRBJ1-2 and V is TRBV5-4; a weak D match, TRBD1 (5 bases). V was cut by 6 bases and J by 4 bases, with 19 bases left in between. The CDR3 consists of 15 residues. Per germline, CDR1 SGHNT and CDR2 YYREEE (reference sequence). The CDR3, as DNA: TGTGCCAGCACCCTCCAAGGGGCGAACTCCTATGGCTACACCTTC. This translates into CASTLQGANSYGYTF.

This chain connects TRBV27 to TRBJ2-3, with 9 bases matching TRBD2. CDR1 is MNHEY, CDR2 SMNVEV, per germline (reference sequence). The CDR3 spans 15 residues. Losses at the gene ends were 4 bases for V and 4 bases for J; bases not matched to a gene: 6. CDR3 in DNA: TGTGCCAGCAGTTCCAGCGGGGGGTTCGCAGATACGCAGTATTTT. Protein sequence: CASSSSGGFADTQYF.

The chain recombines TRBV14 with TRBJ1-5; TRBD1 matches at 9 bases. Trimming cost V 5 bases and J 0 bases; bases outside gene matches: 8. Germline assignment: CDR1 SGHDN and CDR2 FVKESK. This CDR3 spans 17 amino acids. The CDR3 loop reads CASSDRQGDFSNQPQHF. The CDR3 nucleotides are TGTGCCAGCAGCGACAGACAGGGGGATTTTAGCAATCAGCCCCAGCATTTT.

This chain connects TRBV19 to TRBJ1-5; 8 nucleotides line up with TRBD1. CDR3 length: 16 amino acids. The V and J ends lost 4 bases and 0 bases, in that order; junction bases with no gene match: 5. The germline CDR1 and CDR2 sequences are LNHDA and SQIVND (reference sequence). CDR3 DNA: TGTGCCAGTAGTACGCTCGACAGGGGTAGCAATCAGCCCCAGCATTTT. This encodes CASSTLDRGSNQPQHF.

V and J are TRBV5-1 and TRBJ2-5; perhaps TRBD1 as D (5 bases). There are 13 residues in the CDR3. Germline-derived CDR1 and CDR2 are SGHRS and YFSETQ. Trimming left V 1 base short and J 3 bases short, with 7 bases between. The CDR3 loop is CASSLFREETQYF. The CDR3 nucleotides are TGCGCCAGCAGCTTGTTCAGGGAAGAGACCCAGTACTTC. The full variable domain, rest sourced from reference TRBV5-1 and TRBJ2-5, is KAGVTQTPRYLIKTRGQQVTLSCSPISGHRSVSWYQQTPGQGLQFLFEYFSETQRNKGNFPGRFSGRQFSNSRSEMNVSTLELGDSALYLCASSLFREETQYFGPGTRLLVL.

The rearrangement links TRBV9 to TRBJ1-1; D may be TRBD1 (5 bases). The CDR3 has 16 residues. V shed 0 bases and J shed 1 base, with 13 bases lying between them. Germline V gene data show CDR1 as SGDLS and CDR2 as YYNGEE. The CDR3 bases are TGTGCCAGCAGCGTAGGACGGGGGAGTGGGAACACTGAAGCTTTCTTT. Residues: CASSVGRGSGNTEAFF.

V usage is TRBV5-1 and J usage is TRBJ1-1; the D is unclear. Germline CDR1 is SGHRS and CDR2 is YFSETQ. With 2 bases removed from V and 7 bases from J, the gap between germline ends came to 15 bases. The CDR3 runs 14 residues. The CDR3 protein is CASSLTELVGEAFF. DNA of the CDR3: TGCGCCAGCAGCTTAACAGAGTTGGTGGGTGAAGCTTTCTTT.

Here the CDR3 DNA reads TGTGCCAGCAGCCCTTACTACAGGGGCTACTCTGGAAACACCATATATTTT. Its protein product is CASSPYYRGYSGNTIYF. The gene calls are TRBV14 and TRBJ1-3, with TRBD1 matching over 7 bases. Germline CDR1 SGHDN, CDR2 FVKESK. V trimming: 4 bases; J trimming: 0 bases; junction bases outside the gene matches: 9. The CDR3 consists of 17 residues.

V is TRBV28 and J is TRBJ2-2, with D possibly being TRBD1 (6 bases). This CDR3 has 15 residues. Germline V gene lookup returns CDR1 MDHEN and CDR2 SYDVKM. Trimming left V 1 base short and J 2 bases short, with 8 bases between. Here the CDR3 reads CASSLFGGNTGELFF. The DNA for the CDR3 is TGTGCCAGCAGTTTATTTGGGGGCAACACCGGGGAGCTGTTTTTT.

This clone was found a few times. The V call is TRBV14, the J call TRBJ2-7; 10 nucleotides align to TRBD2. There are 14 residues in the CDR3. Germline V CDR1 and CDR2: SGHDN, FVKESK. V shed 4 bases, J shed 2 bases, and the junction held 2 bases outside the gene matches. This chain's CDR3 is CASSRTSGTYEQYF. The CDR3 DNA follows: TGTGCCAGCAGCCGGACTAGCGGTACCTACGAGCAGTACTTC.

This clone was detected only once. The chain employs TRBV11-2 and TRBJ2-7; 10 bases are a match to TRBD1. This CDR3 region has 15 residues. The V segment lost 4 bases and the J segment 3 bases; nucleotides outside the gene matches: 6. CDR1 SGHAT and CDR2 FQNNGV come from the germline V gene. For the CDR3, the DNA is TGTGCCAGCAGCTGGGGACAGGGGTTGTTCTACGAGCAGTACTTC. Its translation: CASSWGQGLFYEQYF.

The rearrangement joins TRBV18 to TRBJ1-4, with TRBD1 matching over 8 bases. The CDR3 spans 15 residues. J lost 0 bases, V lost 3 bases, and 0 bases had no gene match. Germline CDR1 and CDR2: KGHSH and LQKENI. The DNA of the CDR3 is TGTGCCAGCTCACCGGACAGGGCAACTAATGAAAAACTGTTTTTT. This gives the protein CASSPDRATNEKLFF.

The genes are TRBV4-1 and TRBJ1-1, with 8 bases identical to TRBD1. The ends lost 3 bases at V and 3 bases at J; junction bases unmatched: 3. This CDR3 region has 14 residues. Germline loops: CDR1 MGHRA, CDR2 YSYEKL. The CDR3 spells CASSHATGDTEAFF. The CDR3 DNA follows: TGCGCCAGCAGCCACGCGACAGGGGACACTGAAGCTTTCTTT.

The gene calls are TRBV19 and TRBJ2-3, with 7 bases that match TRBD2. The CDR3 is 15 residues long. Germline-derived CDR1 and CDR2 are LNHDA and SQIVND (reference sequence). The V segment lost 3 bases and the J segment 3 bases; nucleotides outside the gene matches: 6. This chain's CDR3 is CASSMLTSTTDTQYF. As DNA, the CDR3 is TGTGCCAGTAGTATGCTGACTAGCACTACAGATACGCAGTATTTT.

The chain recombines TRBV28 with TRBJ2-7; tentatively, D is TRBD2 (6 bases). Trimming removed 1 base from V and 2 bases from J, with 12 bases in between. This CDR3 comprises 15 residues. The germline V gene encodes CDR1 MDHEN and CDR2 SYDVKM. CDR3 sequence (DNA): TGTGCCAGCAGTTTATCCCAGAGCGGGCCCTACGAGCAGTACTTC. It is translated as CASSLSQSGPYEQYF.

The rearrangement links TRBV5-1 to TRBJ1-4; D not certain. V was shortened by 0 bases and J by 8 bases, with 11 bases between the two germline ends. Germline V gene sequence: CDR1 SGHRS, CDR2 YFSETQ. The CDR3 consists of 14 residues. Written as DNA, the CDR3 is TGCGCCAGCAGCTTGGGGCCGGTGGGCGAAAAACTGTTTTTT. Translation gives CASSLGPVGEKLFF.